The clone carrying this TCR beta chain turned up a few times. Preparation of the TCRbeta library used unique molecular identifiers. TCRdb reprocessed the PCR reads via MiXCR and lists one record per CDR3 protein. The sample includes about 270,000 distinct CDR3 sequences, almost 10% seen only once; the top ten take over 9%. These data belong to a study of T-cell reconstitution after alpha-beta-depleted transplantation in children. CDR1 is MDHEN and CDR2 is SYDVKM in the germline V gene. V lost 6 bases, J lost 4 bases, and 19 bases lay in between. CDR3 length equals 16 residues. The source was PBMCs from the stem cell graft donor, collected from the stem cell graft. The rearrangement uses TRBV28 and TRBJ1-5; D gene unclear. The TCR sequence derives from a human donor who donated a stem cell graft to a child with SCID. CDR3 residues: CASRLPGSNLNQPQHF. CDR3 coding DNA: TGTGCCAGCAGACTACCGGGATCTAACTTAAATCAGCCCCAGCATTTT.